The 21 T cell receptor beta chains in this list originate from one sample, sequenced in a study of T cells in Graves' hyperthyroidism and ophthalmopathy (dated by TCRdb to about 2019). Libraries were built with multiplex PCR. Sequencing instrument: Illumina HiSeq 2000. Amplification of TCR beta CDR3 regions was carried out from RNA transcripts. The first round of RT-PCR for the TCR CDR3 was performed with the HTBI primer set and the Qiagen OneStep RT-PCR kit. The public sequencing data were trimmed at Q25 with fastp and processed into clonotypes with MiXCR by TCRdb, which kept only in-frame beta chains. Merged by CDR3 protein, the rows form single entries marked with the most common genes and DNA. Across this sample there are about 840,000 distinct CDR3 sequences, with over 35% seen only once. The ten most abundant clones make up 8.9% of the sample. The sequencing input was blood. These TCRs come from a man younger than 35 with Graves' hyperthyroidism.

This clonotype has only a few counts. This sequence joins TRBV6-5 and TRBJ1-6; D call uncertain. CDR1 and CDR2 from the germline V gene are MNHEY and SVGAGI. The V end was cut by 0 bases, the J end by 5 bases, with 11 bases between. This CDR3 contains 16 residues. The CDR3 sequence: CASSYSAAANNSPLHF. CDR3 coding DNA: TGTGCCAGCAGTTACTCGGCGGCAGCAAATAATTCACCCCTCCACTTT.

This clonotype was recorded only once. The junction departs from the called germline gene at one end, perhaps through a read error. The chain couples TRBV10-3 to TRBJ2-5; D is possibly TRBD2 (6 bases). CDR3 size: 13 residues. Germline CDR1 and CDR2: ENHRY and SYGVKD. This CDR3 reads CASSTLIGEAQYF. In nucleotides, the CDR3 is TGTGCCAGCAGTACCTTAATCGGGGAGGCCCAGTACTTC.

The chain recombines TRBV9 with TRBJ1-5, with 10 bases matching TRBD1. The CDR3 is 17 amino acids. Germline V gene sequence: CDR1 SGDLS, CDR2 YYNGEE. V shed 0 bases and J 2 bases; nucleotides not matched to a gene: 5. In nucleotides, the CDR3 is TGTGCCAGCAGCGTAGGCGGGACAGGGGAGGGCAATCAGCCCCAGCATTTT. The encoded protein is CASSVGGTGEGNQPQHF.

This clonotype was detected once. A far larger clone is off by one base, so a read error is likely. The CDR3 reads CASRGGVGAFF. The CDR3 DNA reads TGTGCCAGCAGGGGAGGGGTGGGAGCTTTCTTT. The chain uses TRBV2 and TRBJ1-1; weak D call: TRBD1 (5 bases). V was cut by 6 bases and J by 10 bases, with 12 bases left in between. CDR1 is SNHLY and CDR2 is FYNNEI in the germline V gene. The CDR3 is 11 amino acids.

This chain joins TRBV11-2 and TRBJ2-7, with D possibly matching TRBD1 (6 bases). The germline CDR1 and CDR2 sequences are SGHAT and FQNNGV. The CDR3 spans 11 residues. The V end was cut by 10 bases, the J end by 5 bases, with 12 bases between. The CDR3 DNA sequence: TGTGCCACGGTAACAGGGCACGAGCAGTACTTC. This gives the protein CATVTGHEQYF.

The chain combines TRBV7-2 with TRBJ2-5; D not resolved. The CDR3 is made up of 13 amino acids. The V end lost 6 bases, the J end lost 5 bases, and 13 bases lay between the germline ends. The V gene's germline CDR1 is SGHTA and CDR2 FQGNSA. CDR3 DNA: TGTGCCAGCAGTCAGGACGTAACGGAGACCCAGTACTTC. Translated, it gives CASSQDVTETQYF.

V is TRBV2 and J is TRBJ2-5; D gene unclear. The CDR3 has 12 amino acids. Per the germline V gene, CDR1 is SNHLY and CDR2 is FYNNEI. The V end was cut by 8 bases, the J end by 5 bases, with 12 bases between. The CDR3 DNA reads TGTGCCAGCCACAAGGGTGGGGAGACCCAGTACTTC. It yields the protein CASHKGGETQYF.

This clonotype came up many times. The chain uses TRBV10-3 and TRBJ1-2; 12 bases are shared with TRBD1. Per germline, CDR1 ENHRY and CDR2 SYGVKD. The CDR3 length is 15 residues. After removal of 10 bases from V and 3 bases from J, the junction contained 9 bases not matched to a gene. In DNA form, the CDR3 reads TGTGCCACCCGGGACAGGGGGCAGTTCTACTATGGCTACACCTTC. It encodes CATRDRGQFYYGYTF.

The chain couples TRBV6-1 to TRBJ2-7; TRBD1 is a possible D gene (6 bases). V was trimmed by 6 bases and J by 9 bases, leaving 15 bases between them. The CDR3 is made up of 12 amino acids. Germline V CDR1 and CDR2: MNHNS, SASEGT. CDR3 amino acids: CASSPMTGAQYF. CDR3 in DNA: TGTGCCAGCAGCCCAATGACAGGTGCGCAGTACTTC.

This clonotype was recorded many times. The rearrangement uses TRBV24-1 and TRBJ1-5; 7 nucleotides match TRBD1. The CDR3 contains 14 residues. Trimming at V came to 9 bases and at J to 10 bases, leaving 14 bases not matched to a gene. The germline V gene has CDR1 KGHDR and CDR2 SFDVKD. In nucleotides, the CDR3 is TGTGCCACCGGAGAGGGACAGATCCTCGGTCCCCAGCATTTT. It encodes CATGEGQILGPQHF.

V is TRBV7-9 and J is TRBJ2-7, with 8 bases lining up with TRBD1. The end of the DNA aligns better with TRBJ2-1, so the J call may be wrong. The germline V gene has CDR1 SEHNR and CDR2 FQNEAQ (reference sequence). This CDR3 is built from 14 residues. The CDR3 nucleotides read TGTGCCAGCAGCTTACGGGGACAGGTCCATGAGCAGTTCTTC. This gives the protein CASSLRGQVHEQFF.

Many counts were recorded for this clonotype. The chain combines TRBV7-8 with TRBJ2-2; D gene unclear. Germline CDR1 reads SGHVS; CDR2 reads FQNEAQ. This CDR3 has 13 residues. Trimming removed 6 bases at V and 7 bases at J, with 12 bases between. The CDR3 sequence is CASRPYEDGELFF. The CDR3 DNA follows: TGTGCCAGCAGGCCGTATGAGGACGGGGAGCTGTTTTTT.

The CDR3 sequence is CASSEGGLVAEAFF. The CDR3 bases are TGTGCCAGCAGTGAAGGAGGGTTGGTTGCTGAAGCTTTCTTT. The V gene is TRBV6-1, the J gene TRBJ1-1, with D hard to call. Germline V gene lookup returns CDR1 MNHNS and CDR2 SASEGT. V lost 1 base, J lost 6 bases, and 12 bases lay in between. This CDR3 has 14 residues.

This clonotype occurred a few times. The CDR3 coding sequence is TGTGCCAGCAGTCCTGGGACAGCGTTCCTGTTTTTT. Amino acids: CASSPGTAFLFF. The rearrangement joins TRBV12-3 or TRBV12-4 to TRBJ2-2; 7 bases align to TRBD1. Trimming cost V 5 bases and J 14 bases; bases outside gene matches: 8. This CDR3 comprises 12 residues.

The chain uses TRBV15 and TRBJ1-5; TRBD1 might be the D (6 bases). The CDR3 is 14 amino acids. V shed 0 bases and J shed 11 bases, with 14 bases lying between them. Germline V gene data show CDR1 as LNHNV and CDR2 as YYDKDF (reference sequence). The CDR3 here is CATSRESGVETQHF. CDR3 DNA: TGTGCCACCAGCAGAGAGTCAGGGGTTGAGACCCAGCATTTT.

This clonotype has just a few counts. V gene TRBV7-2 combines with J gene TRBJ1-1, with D unresolved. The CDR3 consists of 15 residues. V lost 0 bases and J 4 bases, leaving 12 bases between the germline ends. CDR1 is SGHTA and CDR2 is FQGNSA in the germline V gene. The DNA of the CDR3 is TGTGCCAGCAGCTTAGCGGTAAGGGAGAGCACTGAAGCTTTCTTT. The encoded protein is CASSLAVRESTEAFF.

This sequence joins TRBV7-2 and TRBJ1-5; weak D call: TRBD1 (5 bases). V lost 7 bases to trimming and J lost 1 base, with 11 bases between them. Germline CDR1 is SGHTA and CDR2 is FQGNSA. This CDR3 spans 14 amino acids. The CDR3 region has the DNA TGTGCCAGCATCTTCAGGGAAAGCAATCAGCCCCAGCATTTT. Amino acids: CASIFRESNQPQHF.

This clonotype has a count of ten or more. The J gene is TRBJ1-1, the V gene TRBV7-8; a possible D gene is TRBD1 (5 bases). This CDR3 is built from 13 residues. Trimming pared 11 bases from V and 5 bases from J, leaving 18 bases between. Germline V gene data show CDR1 as SGHVS and CDR2 as FQNEAQ. CDR3 DNA: TGTGCCGGCGGCCCCAGGGATCGGACTGAAGCTTTCTTT. As protein: CAGGPRDRTEAFF.

This clonotype was detected only once. The genes are TRBV29-1 and TRBJ2-7; 11 nucleotides match TRBD2. The CDR3 loop spans 11 amino acids. The germline V gene has CDR1 SQVTM and CDR2 ANQGSEA. The CDR3 reads CTDGLAGEQYF. The CDR3 nucleotides are TGCACCGACGGACTAGCGGGCGAGCAGTACTTC.

A few counts support this clonotype. The rearrangement links TRBV7-8 to TRBJ2-5, with D unresolved. In germline, CDR1 is SGHVS, CDR2 FQNEAQ. Between the trimmed V and J ends, which lost 5 bases and 2 bases, there was a span of 12 bases. This CDR3 has 14 amino acids. The CDR3: CASSHALGQETQYF. The CDR3, as DNA: TGTGCCAGCAGCCATGCTCTTGGACAAGAGACCCAGTACTTC.

There are a few counts of this clonotype. The chain uses TRBV12-3 or TRBV12-4 and TRBJ1-1, with 10 bases lining up with TRBD1. The CDR3 sequence is 17 residues long. The trim removed 4 bases at V and 0 bases at J, leaving 8 bases unmatched. In DNA form, the CDR3 reads TGTGCCAGCAGTTCCGGACAGGGGGGGTCGATGAACACTGAAGCTTTCTTT. Translation: CASSSGQGGSMNTEAFF.